A few counts support the clone carrying this T cell receptor beta chain. Using RNA template, CDR3s of TCR alpha and beta were amplified with iRepertoire arm-PCR. Tissue mRNA or PBMC total RNA, roughly 85-450 ng, went into one-step reverse transcription and amplification. Each CDR3 protein is one row after TCRdb ran MiXCR on the multiplex PCR reads. The sample lists around 170,000 distinct CDR3 sequences; under 55% were seen once. The sample is drawn from a study of glioma-infiltrating T cells. The receptor was isolated from a human donor with low-grade glioma or glioblastoma, undergoing nonglioma brain surgery, or in good health (not recorded which). Sequenced input: glioma tissue, nonneoplastic brain tissue, or PBMCs (not recorded which).

Here the CDR3 reads CAMTGTRNTGELFF. Here the CDR3 DNA reads TGTGCCATGACCGGGACTAGGAACACCGGGGAGCTGTTTTTT. The chain carries TRBV6-2 or TRBV6-3 and TRBJ2-2, with 8 bases identical to TRBD2. Germline V gene lookup returns CDR1 MNHEY and CDR2 SVGEGT. V lost 10 bases and J lost 1; bases outside the gene matches: 5. CDR3 length: 14 residues.